These 20 T cell receptor beta chains were all obtained from the same sample, sequenced in a study of T cells expressing NK-cell markers (dated by TCRdb to the early 2020s). The library was built by means of 5' RACE. The sequencing machine was an Illumina HiSeq 2000. TCRdb reprocessed the raw reads; every CDR3 protein sequence is a single record, and DNA is not supplied. The sample table on file contains about 260,000 distinct CDR3 sequences. The ten largest clones represent around 4% of the sample. The source material was blood T cells: a sorted CD56 or NKG2C T cell subset, CD4+ or CD8+ T cells, or bulk PBMC T cells (not recorded which). These receptors all come from a woman aged 18 to 75 in good health.

J is TRBJ2-7 and V is TRBV20-1; the D call of TRBD1 rests on TCRdb alone, since no DNA is present to check it. The CDR3 is made up of 12 amino acids. Germline CDR1 is DFQATT and CDR2 is SNEGSKA (reference sequence). The CDR3 here is CSATRGGSEQYF.

The CDR3 reads CASSLGGALQPQHF. The chain combines TRBV5-6 with TRBJ1-5; TCRdb lists TRBD1, though no DNA is available to test this call. Germline CDR1 reads SGHDT; CDR2 reads YYEEEE. The CDR3 is 14 residues long.

The J gene is TRBJ1-2, the V gene TRBV5-5; with no DNA, the TCRdb D assignment of TRBD1 cannot be verified. Germline assignment: CDR1 SGHKS and CDR2 YYEKEE (reference sequence). The CDR3 spans 13 residues. This CDR3 is CASSAGQVGGYTF.

The chain has TRBV14 and TRBJ2-2. The CDR3 consists of 11 residues. Germline V gene sequence: CDR1 SGHDN, CDR2 FVKESK. The CDR3 protein is CASSRFGELFF.

The chain has TRBV29-1 and TRBJ2-6. Germline lookup yields CDR1 SQVTM and CDR2 ANQGSEA. The CDR3 has 13 amino acids. The CDR3 sequence: CSVGKDGANVLTF.

V is TRBV10-3 and J is TRBJ2-3. Germline CDR1 and CDR2: ENHRY and SYGVKD. The CDR3 totals 11 residues. This CDR3 reads CAISDRDTQYF.

This chain joins TRBV5-1 and TRBJ2-7. There are 13 residues in the CDR3. The germline V gene encodes CDR1 SGHRS and CDR2 YFSETQ. CDR3 residues: CASSFDPSYEQYF.

The chain carries TRBV14 and TRBJ1-3; TCRdb picks TRBD1, but there is no DNA to check that call. Germline assignment: CDR1 SGHDN and CDR2 FVKESK. The CDR3 totals 15 residues. CDR3: CASSLTRTFGNTIYF.

V and J are TRBV20-1 and TRBJ1-4; the TCRdb D gene call, TRBD1, has no DNA to confirm it. This CDR3 is built from 13 residues. The germline CDR1 and CDR2 sequences are DFQATT and SNEGSKA (reference sequence). This CDR3 is CSATPPGGEKLFF.

The chain recombines TRBV5-1 with TRBJ2-1; the TCRdb call, TRBD2, lacks DNA for checking. This CDR3 spans 15 amino acids. Germline CDR1 SGHRS, CDR2 YFSETQ. CDR3 amino acids: CASSASGPSYNEQFF.

The chain is built from TRBV4-2 and TRBJ2-2; TCRdb selects TRBD2, and the lack of DNA leaves this call unchecked. The CDR3 runs 14 residues. Germline-derived CDR1 and CDR2 are LGHNA and YNFKEQ. The CDR3 is CASSQTEAAGELFF.

The chain joins TRBV20-1 to TRBJ1-1; TCRdb's D gene call, TRBD1, goes unchecked for lack of DNA. Germline CDR1 reads DFQATT; CDR2 reads SNEGSKA (reference sequence). CDR3 length equals 11 residues. This CDR3 is CSARRTGEAFF.

The V and J genes are TRBV6-5 and TRBJ2-4; TCRdb picks TRBD1, but there is no DNA to check that call. CDR1 MNHEY and CDR2 SVGAGI come from the germline V gene. The CDR3 totals 16 residues. CDR3 loop: CASSSTGRGAKNIQYF.

This chain links TRBV7-2 with TRBJ2-1; TCRdb indicates TRBD1, and absent DNA this call remains unverified. The germline gives CDR1 SGHTA, CDR2 FQGNSA. CDR3 length: 11 amino acids. The chain's CDR3 is CASSSGGEQFF.

The V call is TRBV7-3, the J call TRBJ1-5. The CDR3 sequence is 16 residues long. The germline V gene has CDR1 SGHTA and CDR2 FQGTGA. The CDR3 sequence is CASSSASRASNQPQHF.

The chain is built from TRBV7-2 and TRBJ1-5. Germline V gene lookup returns CDR1 SGHTA and CDR2 FQGNSA. The CDR3 has 15 residues. The CDR3 reads CASSLGNMANQPQHF.

The chain couples TRBV9 to TRBJ1-2; TCRdb reports TRBD1, a call that lacks DNA to check it against. The CDR3 extends over 14 amino acids. Germline V gives CDR1 SGDLS, CDR2 YYNGEE. Here the CDR3 reads CASSGQGPNYGYTF.

The chain uses TRBV20-1 and TRBJ2-1; TCRdb reports TRBD2, a call that lacks DNA to check it against. The CDR3 is made up of 16 amino acids. Germline V CDR1 and CDR2: DFQATT, SNEGSKA (reference sequence). The CDR3 is CSAADSGSGSYNEQFF.

This chain links TRBV29-1 with TRBJ1-2. In germline, CDR1 is SQVTM, CDR2 ANQGSEA. There are 14 residues in the CDR3. The CDR3 spells CSVEEDSPRDGYTF.

The gene calls are TRBV6-1 and TRBJ2-7. This CDR3 spans 14 amino acids. Germline CDR1 MNHNS, CDR2 SASEGT. The CDR3 here is CASNQDGPSYEQYF.